This T cell receptor (beta chain) was recovered during a study of OX40 agonist ivuxolimab in advanced cancers. On the study more broadly: Patients were treated with intravenous ivuxolimab, dosed at 0.01 to 10 mg/kg and infused every 2 weeks.

In this sample, this clone turned up a few times. What it binds is not known. It was autoimmune disease history or systemic immunosuppression that excluded patients. Assay used: immunoSEQ multiplex PCR; TCRdb lists only in-frame clones, some missing. The sample shows about 5,600 clones, 71% of them seen only once. Germline CDR1 reads MGHDK; CDR2 reads SYGVNS. The CDR3 consists of 16 residues. V lost 4 bases and J lost 2; bases outside the gene matches: 8. Regarding the study as a whole: At 0.1 to 3.0 mg/kg and by week 6, clonal expansion occurred in CD4+ and CD8+ blood T cells. Low clonal expansion, among the lowest seen, marked partial responders at 0.1-3.0 mg/kg.

This receptor was obtained from an adult with an advanced solid tumor such as melanoma, head and neck, liver or kidney cancer. The J gene is TRBJ2-7, the V gene TRBV25-1, with TRBD1 identical over 10 bases. The material sequenced was CD4+ or CD8+ T cells sorted from blood, taken in a trial of the OX40 agonist ivuxolimab. The CDR3 DNA follows: TGTGCCAGCAGTGGTCTAAGGGACAGGGGCACCTACGAGCAGTACTTC. The encoded protein is CASSGLRDRGTYEQYF.